This T cell receptor (beta chain) comes out of a study of PD-1 blockade in classical Hodgkin lymphoma (TCRdb year 2020). Study-wide context: Nivolumab dosing was 3 mg/kg intravenously every 2 weeks, continuing until either disease progression or unacceptable toxicity. A peripheral blood immune signature of response to PD-1 blockade in classical Hodgkin lymphoma was defined using TCR beta sequencing and CyTOF.

This clone was counted a few times. No cognate antigen has been identified for it. The record has no base qualities; no much larger clone is one base away. Explained via the paper, the time point label denotes: cycle 4 day 1 (C4D1), after less than 7 weeks of nivolumab. Relapse after autologous stem cell transplantation had occurred in all trial patients, and cohorts A, B and C were distinguished by prior brentuximab vedotin exposure. A total of under 70 patients with relapsed/refractory classical Hodgkin lymphoma made up the trial cohort, and each patient's best overall response was complete response, partial response or progressive disease. Trial patients were treated with single-agent nivolumab in the multi-cohort phase II CheckMate 205 trial. An independent review committee assessed best overall response by applying the 2007 International Working Group response criteria. Trial PBMCs were collected just before the start of nivolumab (C1D1) and during therapy at cycle 2 day 1 and cycle 4 day 1. Peripheral blood was collected in 8 mL Vacutainer Cell Preparation Tubes, from which PBMCs were isolated by centrifugation and then cryopreserved.

Overall study results and their limits: Diversity was lower in patients who began nivolumab less than 1 year after ASCT, so these patients were left out of later analyses to avoid confounding by immune reconstitution. The study was limited to a single clinical trial cohort, and causes of repertoire differences, possibly disease activity or prior therapy, remained undefined. Newly diagnosed patients were reported to have lower baseline TCR diversity than healthy donors, and relapsed/refractory patients were reported to have lower baseline TCR diversity still. Trial patients with a complete response had baseline diversity similar to that of newly diagnosed patients, while partial responders and progressors had significantly lower diversity. A significant rise by C4D1 was seen in CD4+ but not CD8+ TCR diversity (p=0.0027 vs p=0.16), with the rise being most apparent in complete responders (p=0.02).

The germline V gene supplies CDR1 MNHNS and CDR2 SASEGT. The V and J ends are trimmed by 3 bases and 4 bases, leaving 7 bases between them. Inclusive of the bounding cysteine and phenylalanine, the CDR3 is 14 residues long. The only DNA kept is the CDR3, 42 bases in frame from the first base. Genomic DNA was isolated using the Qiagen DNeasy kit from unsorted PBMCs as well as from negatively selected CD4+ and CD8+ fractions. Amplification of TCR beta CDR3 regions was done by immunoSEQ multiplex PCR with primers that anneal to V and J segments. A synthetic immune receptor repertoire was used to minimize amplification bias, and remaining bias was computationally removed after sequencing. Regarding the original processing steps: Repertoire diversity was quantified as the Shannon entropy index using custom Python scripts. Unsorted, CD4+ and CD8+ repertoires were examined separately, except in combined analyses, for which CD4+ and CD8+ sequences were merged in silico. Clonal expansion was defined as a frequency increase of at least 2-fold after treatment compared with C1D1, and clones undetected at baseline were assigned a pseudocount of 0.5. Clones with 0 or 1 copy at C1D1 were classified as singleton clones, and clones with 2 or more copies were classified as non-singleton clones. Clones expanded in unsorted samples were assigned a CD4+, CD8+ or unknown annotation through matching of protein sequences in sorted samples from the same patient. Wilcoxon tests on paired samples were used to test changes in diversity from C1D1 to C4D1. TCRdb re-hosts the immuneACCESS table, in-frame sequences only. Its copies lack some clones; in the studies checked, an unresolved V gene accounts for under half of them, and the cause for the rest is not known. V, J and clone size were drawn from that table, and D and trimming were deduced from the DNA. The sample table contains about 96,000 clones; only one count was recorded for 93% of them. The ten largest account for less than 2% of the sample.

This sequence uses TRBV6-1 and TRBJ2-6; the D gene is unclear. The source is a human donor with classical Hodgkin lymphoma. Sequenced material: peripheral blood mononuclear cells (PBMCs), taken before the fourth cycle of nivolumab. The CDR3 has the sequence CASSDRAGANVLTF. The DNA sequence is given as TGTGCCAGCAGTGACCGGGCGGGGGCCAACGTCCTGACTTTC.